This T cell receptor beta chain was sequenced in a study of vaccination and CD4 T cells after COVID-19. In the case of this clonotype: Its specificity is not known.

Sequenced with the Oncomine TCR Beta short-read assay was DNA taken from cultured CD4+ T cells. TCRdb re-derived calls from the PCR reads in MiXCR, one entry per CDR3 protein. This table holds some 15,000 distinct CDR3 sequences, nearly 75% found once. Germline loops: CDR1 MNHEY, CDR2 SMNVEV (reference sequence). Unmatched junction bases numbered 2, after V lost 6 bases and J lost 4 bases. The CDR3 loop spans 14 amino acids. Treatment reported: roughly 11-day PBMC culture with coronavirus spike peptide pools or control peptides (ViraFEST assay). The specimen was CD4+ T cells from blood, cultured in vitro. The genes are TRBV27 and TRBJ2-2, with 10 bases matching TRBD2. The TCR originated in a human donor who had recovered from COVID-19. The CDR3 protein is CASSASGGTGELFF. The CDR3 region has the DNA TGTGCCAGCAGCGCTAGCGGGGGCACCGGGGAGCTGTTTTTT.